The rows below give T cell receptor beta chains drawn from one sample of a study of identifying expanded T cells in peripheral blood. The table came from immunoSEQ multiplex PCR; TCRdb's copy has only in-frame clones and leaves some out. Among around 50,000 clones listed, over 85% were seen once. Sequences were obtained from blood. Receptors originate from a person aged 18 to 75 in good health. The CDR3 runs from the conserved cysteine through the conserved F or W. The D gene is left open where the match is weak. Size is omitted from some rows. Given values are once, few, many or a class for expanded clones.

d_call,v_call,clone_size,j_call,cdr3_aa,cdr3_nt
TRBD1,TRBV30,NA,TRBJ1-6,CAWSIYQGAAYNSPLHF,TGTGCCTGGAGTATCTACCAGGGGGCCGCCTATAATTCACCCCTCCACTTT
TRBD1,TRBV15,NA,TRBJ2-7,CATSRTRDRGHEQYF,TGTGCCACCAGCAGAACCCGGGACAGGGGCCACGAGCAGTACTTC
NA,TRBV18,once,TRBJ2-1,CASSQYNEQFF,TGTGCCAGCTCACAATACAATGAGCAGTTCTTC
NA,TRBV18,NA,TRBJ1-5,CASSPTGGNQPQHF,TGTGCCAGCTCTCCGACGGGCGGCAATCAGCCCCAGCATTTT
NA,TRBV7-2,NA,TRBJ2-7,CASSLEWFSYEQYF,TGTGCCAGCAGCTTAGAGTGGTTCTCCTACGAGCAGTACTTC
NA,TRBV7-8,NA,TRBJ1-1,CASGRASDTEAFF,TGTGCCAGCGGGAGGGCCTCGGACACTGAAGCTTTCTTT
NA,TRBV6-1,NA,TRBJ2-2,CASGKISTGELFF,TGTGCCAGCGGAAAAATCAGTACCGGGGAGCTGTTTTTT
NA,TRBV19,few,TRBJ2-3,CASSIDPSAGGTDTQYF,TGTGCCAGTAGTATAGATCCTTCAGCAGGCGGGACAGATACGCAGTATTTT
NA,TRBV18,NA,TRBJ2-3,CASSPGRGMVTQYF,TGTGCCAGCTCCCCGGGACGAGGGATGGTTACGCAGTATTTT
TRBD1,TRBV5-1,NA,TRBJ2-7,CASSPRQGMGPSYEQYF,TGCGCCAGCAGCCCCAGACAGGGGATGGGACCCTCCTACGAGCAGTACTTC
TRBD1,TRBV4-3,NA,TRBJ2-2,CASSPQTGGNTGELFF,TGCGCCAGCAGCCCCCAGACAGGGGGGAACACCGGGGAGCTGTTTTTT
NA,TRBV16,NA,TRBJ2-7,CASSQLYRVYEQYF,TGTGCCAGCAGCCAATTATACAGGGTCTACGAGCAGTACTTC
NA,TRBV5-6,few,TRBJ2-3,CASSLQDTQYF,TGTGCCAGCAGCCTCCAGGATACGCAGTATTTT
NA,TRBV6-5,NA,TRBJ1-1,CASSYRLADTEAFF,TGTGCCAGCAGTTACCGGTTGGCGGACACTGAAGCTTTCTTT
NA,TRBV18,NA,TRBJ1-6,CASSPQGAYNSPLHF,TGTGCCAGCTCACCACAGGGAGCCTATAATTCACCCCTCCACTTT
NA,TRBV28,NA,TRBJ1-1,CASSTHPMNTEAFF,TGTGCCAGCAGCACGCATCCTATGAACACTGAAGCTTTCTTT
NA,TRBV21-1,NA,TRBJ1-6,CASSKAIETTGKSSPLHF,TGTGCCAGCAGCAAAGCCATCGAGACCACAGGGAAGAGCTCACCCCTCCACTTT
NA,TRBV29-1,NA,TRBJ1-1,CSVARERLGTEAFF,TGCAGCGTAGCCCGCGAACGCTTGGGCACTGAAGCTTTCTTT
NA,TRBV7-2,few,TRBJ2-4,CASRESNIQYF,TGTGCCAGCAGGGAGTCGAACATTCAGTACTTC
TRBD2,TRBV9,once,TRBJ2-1,CASSVVAGVNEQFF,TGTGCCAGCAGCGTAGTAGCGGGGGTCAATGAGCAGTTCTTC
NA,TRBV6-5,NA,TRBJ2-7,CASRDFSGQYF,TGTGCCAGCAGAGACTTTAGTGGGCAGTACTTC
TRBD1,TRBV6-6,NA,TRBJ2-6,CASSRQGVSGANVLTF,TGTGCCAGCAGTCGGCAGGGGGTATCTGGGGCCAACGTCCTGACTTTC
TRBD2,TRBV28,NA,TRBJ2-3,CASRGLAETSTDTQYF,TGTGCCAGCAGAGGACTAGCGGAGACTAGCACAGATACGCAGTATTTT
NA,TRBV20-1,NA,TRBJ2-2,CSVRGHGELFF,TGCAGTGTTCGGGGGCACGGGGAGCTGTTTTTT
TRBD1,TRBV6-1,once,TRBJ1-4,CASEDRGPGEKLFF,TGTGCCAGCGAAGACAGGGGGCCAGGAGAAAAACTGTTTTTT
NA,TRBV7-9,NA,TRBJ2-7,CASSSWAGGSYEQYF,TGTGCCAGCAGCTCCTGGGCCGGAGGGTCCTACGAGCAGTACTTC
NA,TRBV2,once,TRBJ2-7,CASSVVGWQYF,TGTGCCAGCAGTGTAGTCGGCTGGCAGTACTTC
TRBD2,TRBV5-6,NA,TRBJ2-7,CASSWRLAGNYEQYF,TGTGCCAGCAGCTGGAGACTAGCGGGGAACTACGAGCAGTACTTC
NA,TRBV11-2,NA,TRBJ1-3,CASSLVGSGNTIYF,TGTGCCAGCAGCTTAGTGGGCTCTGGAAACACCATATATTTT
NA,TRBV30,once,TRBJ1-2,CAWSRGGQVGYGYTF,TGTGCCTGGTCGAGAGGGGGTCAGGTCGGCTATGGCTACACCTTC
TRBD1,TRBV14,NA,TRBJ1-1,CASSQRRTGGEAFF,TGTGCCAGCAGCCAACGCCGGACAGGGGGCGAAGCTTTCTTT
NA,TRBV9,few,TRBJ2-2,CASSGGDGGLGELFF,TGTGCCAGCAGTGGAGGCGATGGGGGTCTCGGGGAGCTGTTTTTT
NA,TRBV11-2,NA,TRBJ1-1,CASSFFTGGSDTEAFF,TGTGCCAGCAGCTTCTTTACGGGAGGGTCGGACACTGAAGCTTTCTTT
TRBD2,TRBV9,NA,TRBJ2-3,CASSVGGGTGVIDTQYF,TGTGCCAGCAGCGTAGGGGGAGGGACGGGAGTTATAGATACGCAGTATTTT
TRBD1,TRBV6-6,NA,TRBJ1-2,CASSYVDRGTYGYTF,TGTGCCAGCAGTTACGTCGACAGGGGAACCTATGGCTACACCTTC
TRBD2,TRBV7-6,NA,TRBJ2-5,CASSILAGTSAQYF,TGTGCCAGCAGCATACTAGCGGGGACGAGCGCCCAGTACTTC
TRBD1,TRBV19,NA,TRBJ1-5,CASSMRPRDRNQPQHF,TGTGCCAGTAGTATGCGGCCTAGGGACAGAAATCAGCCCCAGCATTTT
NA,TRBV9,NA,TRBJ2-7,CASSVGQSSSYEQYF,TGTGCCAGCAGCGTAGGACAGTCTAGCTCCTACGAGCAGTACTTC
NA,TRBV2,once,TRBJ2-5,CASSEDRGIFQETQYF,TGTGCCAGCAGTGAAGATCGGGGGATCTTCCAAGAGACCCAGTACTTC
TRBD2,TRBV5-4,NA,TRBJ2-2,CASSQTSGETGELFF,TGTGCCAGCAGCCAGACTAGCGGGGAGACCGGGGAGCTGTTTTTT
TRBD1,TRBV9,NA,TRBJ2-2,CASSPSGTGWATGELFF,TGTGCCAGCAGCCCATCCGGGACAGGGTGGGCCACCGGGGAGCTGTTTTTT
NA,TRBV13,few,TRBJ2-1,CASSPRDWTYNEQFF,TGTGCCAGCAGCCCCCGGGACTGGACCTACAATGAGCAGTTCTTC
NA,TRBV5-1,NA,TRBJ2-1,CASSLTSDEQFF,TGCGCCAGCAGCCTAACGTCGGATGAGCAGTTCTTC
NA,TRBV6-5,NA,TRBJ1-5,CASRGQPNQPQHF,TGTGCCAGCAGAGGACAGCCGAATCAGCCCCAGCATTTT
NA,TRBV27,NA,TRBJ1-5,CASSPAGNSQPQHF,TGTGCCAGCAGTCCCGCGGGGAATAGTCAGCCCCAGCATTTT